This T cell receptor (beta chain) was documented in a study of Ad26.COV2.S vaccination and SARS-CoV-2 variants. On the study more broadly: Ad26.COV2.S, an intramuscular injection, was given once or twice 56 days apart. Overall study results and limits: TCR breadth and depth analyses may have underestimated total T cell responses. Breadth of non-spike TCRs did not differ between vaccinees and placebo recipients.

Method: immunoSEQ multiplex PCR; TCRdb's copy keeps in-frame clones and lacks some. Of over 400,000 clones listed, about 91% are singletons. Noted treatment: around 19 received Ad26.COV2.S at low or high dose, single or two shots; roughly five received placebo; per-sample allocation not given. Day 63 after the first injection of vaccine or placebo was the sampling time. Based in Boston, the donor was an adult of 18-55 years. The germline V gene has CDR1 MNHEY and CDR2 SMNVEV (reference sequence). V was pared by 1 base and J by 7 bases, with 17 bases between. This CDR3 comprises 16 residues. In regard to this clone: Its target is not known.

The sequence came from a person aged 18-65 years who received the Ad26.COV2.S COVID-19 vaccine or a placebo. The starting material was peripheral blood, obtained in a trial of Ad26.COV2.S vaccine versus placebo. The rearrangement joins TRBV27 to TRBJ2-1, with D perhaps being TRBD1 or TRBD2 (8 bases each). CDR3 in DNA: TGTGCCAGCAGTTTATATAGCGGGACAGGTGGTAATGAGCAGTTCTTC. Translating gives CASSLYSGTGGNEQFF.